These 14 T cell receptor delta chains originate from one sample sequenced in a study of TRDV2 sequences in healthy donors (dated by TCRdb to the early 2020s). Library preparation used PCR. Sequencing instrument: Illumina MiSeq. Public reads were reanalyzed in TCRdb with CATT, and rows carrying the same DNA were merged afterwards. This sample comprises approximately 1,500 delta-chain clones, under 20% of them detected only once. Of the sample, 65% is held by the ten largest clones. Sequenced material: Vd2+ gamma-delta T cells from blood. Explained via the paper, the cell subset or site label denotes: TCR Vdelta2-expressing (gamma9delta2) T cells. The receptors here all came from a human donor in good health.

This clone is labeled medium-sized (0.01 to 0.1%). J is TRDJ1 and V is TRDV2; D is undetermined. V was pared by 0 bases and J by 5 bases, with 12 bases between. The CDR3 consists of 14 residues. Germline V gene sequence: CDR1 GEAIGNYY, CDR2 EKD. CDR3 sequence: CACDTVSGADKLIF. CDR3 sequence (DNA): TGTGCCTGTGACACCGTATCCGGGGCAGATAAACTCATCTTT.

This clone was found a few times. The DNA is omitted, as the CDR3 cannot be located on it reliably, and the CDR3 follows TCRdb's listing. This sequence joins TRDV2 and TRDJ1; the table's D call, TRDD3, was not checked against the DNA. CDR1 is GEAIGNYY, CDR2 EKD, per germline. The CDR3 numbers 24 amino acids, ends counted. CDR3: CACDQAGCACDTAEGWGRNDKLIF.

This clone was seen only a few times. The chain uses TRDV2 and TRDJ1; 12 nucleotides align to TRDD3. V shed 3 bases and J 4 bases; nucleotides not matched to a gene: 11. The CDR3 totals 17 residues. Germline CDR1 reads GEAIGNYY; CDR2 reads EKD. The CDR3: CACDAITGGYRDDKLIF. The CDR3 nucleotides are TGTGCCTGTGACGCCATTACTGGGGGATACCGGGACGATAAACTCATCTTT.

With regard to this clone: The mismatch at residue 11 between this DNA's translation and the TCRdb protein of a much larger clone likely reflects a read error; the protein shown is translated from the DNA. V is TRDV2 and J is TRDJ1; 7 bases align to TRDD3. This CDR3 has 18 amino acids. Germline V CDR1 and CDR2: GEAIGNYY, EKD. With 1 base clipped from V and 1 base from J, the junction kept 14 bases outside the gene matches. In DNA, the CDR3 is TGTGCCTGTGACACTCTGCGTCAGACTGGGGTACCCACCGATAAACTCATCTTT. This sequence encodes CACDTLRQTGVPTDKLIF.

This clone was picked up a small number of times. The chain combines TRDV2 with TRDJ1; 7 nucleotides match TRDD3. Germline V gene lookup returns CDR1 GEAIGNYY and CDR2 EKD. The V segment lost 0 bases and the J segment 11 bases; nucleotides outside the gene matches: 26. The CDR3 covers 19 residues. The chain's CDR3 is CACDTVVLGTGEITPRLIF. In DNA, the CDR3 is TGTGCCTGTGACACCGTTGTGCTGGGTACTGGGGAGATAACACCTCGGCTCATCTTT.

This clone qualifies as medium-sized. This is likely an artifact of a read error, given a far larger clone one base away. V is TRDV2 and J is TRDJ1, with 7 bases matching TRDD3. J gave up 0 bases and V 3 bases, and 12 bases lay outside the gene matches. CDR1 is GEAIGNYY, CDR2 EKD, per germline. This CDR3 contains 17 residues. The CDR3 spells CACDQISRGGYTDKLIF. CDR3 bases: TGTGCCTGTGACCAGATTTCCCGGGGGGGATACACCGATAAACTCATCTTT.

By sample share, this clone is medium-sized. This sequence joins TRDV2 and TRDJ1; 11 positions match TRDD3. The CDR3 length is 17 residues. Unmatched junction bases numbered 12, after V lost 3 bases and J lost 4 bases. Germline loops: CDR1 GEAIGNYY, CDR2 EKD. Written as DNA, the CDR3 is TGTGCCTGTGACCCCGTACTGGGGGATATGAGGAACGATAAACTCATCTTT. The encoded protein is CACDPVLGDMRNDKLIF.

In regard to this clone: Translating this DNA gives a protein that differs at residue 5 from the TCRdb one, which belongs to a much larger clone; a read error is likely, and the protein shown is this translation. The chain employs TRDV2 and TRDJ1; 9 bases fit TRDD3. The CDR3 runs 18 residues. With 2 bases clipped from V and 1 base from J, the junction kept 13 bases outside the gene matches. Germline V lookup: CDR1 GEAIGNYY, CDR2 EKD. The CDR3 DNA reads TGTGCCTGTGACAATCTGCGTCAGACTGGGGGACCCACCGATAAACTCATCTTT. This gives the protein CACDNLRQTGGPTDKLIF.

V and J are TRDV2 and TRDJ1; TRDD3 agrees at 12 bases. V lost 2 bases to trimming and J lost 4 bases; unmatched junction nucleotides: 19. The length of the CDR3 is 20 residues. Germline V gene data show CDR1 as GEAIGNYY and CDR2 as EKD. DNA for the CDR3: TGTGCCTGTGACATAATGAGACTGGGTACTGGGGGATACCGGGACGATAAACTCATCTTT. Translating gives CACDIMRLGTGGYRDDKLIF.

By its share, this clone is large. The same CDR3 arises from other DNA sequences in this sample as well. The chain uses TRDV2 and TRDJ1; D may be TRDD2 (5 bases). V lost 0 bases and J lost 7, with 17 bases in between. This CDR3 spans 15 amino acids. The germline V gene has CDR1 GEAIGNYY and CDR2 EKD. CDR3 sequence reads: CACDTVSSPRGKLIF. The CDR3 region has the DNA TGTGCCTGTGACACCGTTTCCTCCCCAAGAGGTAAACTCATCTTT.

This clone has a handful of counts. This chain connects TRDV2 to TRDJ1; TRDD3 aligns across 12 bases. The CDR3 spans 16 residues. Germline V CDR1 and CDR2: GEAIGNYY, EKD. J gave up 7 bases and V 3 bases, and 11 bases lay outside the gene matches. The CDR3 loop is CACDRLLGDTSVKLIF. The CDR3 DNA follows: TGTGCCTGTGACCGCTTACTGGGGGATACTTCGGTTAAACTCATCTTT.

The chain couples TRDV2 to TRDJ3; 12 bases are shared with TRDD3. V shed 0 bases, J shed 0 bases, and the junction held 41 bases outside the gene matches. CDR3 length: 32 residues. Germline CDR1 reads GEAIGNYY; CDR2 reads EKD. The CDR3 here is CACDTVVLGTGGYRCDTGGIGGPSWDTRQMFF. The CDR3 nucleotides read TGTGCCTGTGACACCGTTGTGCTGGGTACTGGGGGATACCGCTGTGACACCGGCGGGATTGGAGGCCCCTCCTGGGACACCCGACAGATGTTTTTC.

Worth noting for this clone: TCRdb's protein for this DNA is that of a much larger clone and differs from the translation at residue 6, likely a read error; the protein shown is the DNA translation. The rearrangement joins TRDV2 to TRDJ1, with 9 bases that match TRDD3. Trimming cost V 1 base and J 1 base; bases outside gene matches: 12. CDR1 GEAIGNYY and CDR2 EKD come from the germline V gene. The CDR3 loop spans 18 amino acids. CDR3 in amino acids: CACDTMRQTGGPTDKLIF. The CDR3 coding sequence is TGTGCCTGTGACACTATGCGTCAGACTGGGGGACCCACCGATAAACTCATCTTT.

This chain joins TRDV2 and TRDJ1, with 9 bases aligning to TRDD3. Germline CDR1 and CDR2: GEAIGNYY and EKD. The V gene end was trimmed by 1 base and the J gene end by 0 bases; junction bases not matched to a gene: 17. CDR3 length: 20 amino acids. CDR3: CACDTLRQTGGTIYTDKLIF. CDR3 sequence (DNA): TGTGCCTGTGACACTCTGCGTCAGACTGGGGGAACGATTTACACCGATAAACTCATCTTT.